One TCR beta chain is described in this entry. Antigen: not known. PCR was performed using 60 Vbeta and 13 Jbeta primers. Clones were sequenced by immunoSEQ multiplex PCR, and TCRdb holds only the in-frame ones, with some missing. This sample has 200,000 or so clones; 82% occur once, and the top ten carry about 2.5%. This record belongs to a study of cytomegalovirus exposure and HLA in healthy donors. General study points: Associated with cytomegalovirus, according to the listing, were 170 or so TCR beta chains. Later, an analysis showed that TCR beta chains associated with HLA were more clonally expanded than others that were equally common.

CDR1 is SNHLY, CDR2 FYNNEI, per germline. V lost 6 bases and J lost 3; bases outside the gene matches: 4. The CDR3 is 15 residues long. Though probably carrying unrecorded immune exposures, donors were nominally healthy at sampling. Sequenced: PBMCs. This rearrangement joins TRBV2 to TRBJ2-3; 12 nucleotides match TRBD2. This TCR was sampled from a woman between 40 and 55 years old in good health and CMV-seronegative. This chain's CDR3 is CASSATSGRTDTQYF. The CDR3 DNA sequence: TGTGCCAGCAGCGCGACTAGCGGGAGAACAGATACGCAGTATTTT.